This T cell receptor beta chain was recorded in a study of T cells after yellow fever vaccination. Trimming removed 3 bases from V and 6 bases from J; junction bases left unmatched: 6. The CDR3 is 16 amino acids. Germline assignment: CDR1 LGHNA and CDR2 YNFKEQ. By 5'RACE template switching, TCR cDNA was produced, with a universal primer site and UMIs added in the process. TCRdb passed the 5' RACE reads through MiXCR, listing each CDR3 protein once. The sample carries 150,000 to 200,000 distinct CDR3 sequences, 9.5% to 12% recorded once. A note on this clonotype: Its antigen is not identified.

Study-level results: Clonotypes appearing in both CD4 and CD8 compartments existed, and their share was small. In post-booster samples, most primary-vaccination clones reappeared (approximately 95% CD4, about 90% CD8).

The sequence was obtained from a man between 18 and 35 years old who received the YFV17D yellow fever vaccine. Specimen: CD8+ T cells sorted from PBMCs, collected 15 days after the yellow fever booster vaccination. The chain combines TRBV4-2 with TRBJ2-2; 11 nucleotides agree with TRBD2. The CDR3 coding sequence is TGTGCCAGCAGCCAGGGGGGACTAGCGGTCGCCGGGGAGCTGTTTTTT. Its translation: CASSQGGLAVAGELFF.